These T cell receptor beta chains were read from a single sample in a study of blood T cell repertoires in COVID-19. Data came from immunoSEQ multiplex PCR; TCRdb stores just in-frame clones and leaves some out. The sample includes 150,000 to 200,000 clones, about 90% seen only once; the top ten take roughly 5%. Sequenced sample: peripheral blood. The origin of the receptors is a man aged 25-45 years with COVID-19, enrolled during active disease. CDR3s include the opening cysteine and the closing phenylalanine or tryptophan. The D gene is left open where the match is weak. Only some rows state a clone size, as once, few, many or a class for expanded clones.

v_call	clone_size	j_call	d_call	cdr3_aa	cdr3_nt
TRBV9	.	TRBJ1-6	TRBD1	CASSVGQGGQGVLFNSPLHF	TGTGCCAGCAGCGTAGGCCAAGGGGGACAGGGGGTCCTATTTAATTCACCCCTCCACTTT
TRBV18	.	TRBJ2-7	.	CASSPNSGSGTYEQYF	TGTGCCAGCTCACCAAACTCAGGAAGCGGTACCTACGAGCAGTACTTC
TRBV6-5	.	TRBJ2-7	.	CAIPGVSYEQYF	TGTGCCATACCAGGTGTCTCCTACGAGCAGTACTTC
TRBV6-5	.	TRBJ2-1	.	CASSYEGPWNEQFF	TGTGCCAGCAGTTACGAGGGCCCTTGGAATGAGCAGTTCTTC
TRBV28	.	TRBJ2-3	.	CASSSTSLSQYF	TGTGCCAGCAGTTCGACTAGTTTGTCGCAGTATTTT
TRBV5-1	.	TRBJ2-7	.	CASSLAPQGMAYEQYF	TGCGCCAGCAGCTTGGCCCCCCAGGGGATGGCCTACGAGCAGTACTTC
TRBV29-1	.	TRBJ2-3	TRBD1	CSVEKGQGTRGAGISTDTQYF	TGCAGCGTTGAAAAGGGACAGGGCACTAGGGGAGCGGGAATCAGCACAGATACGCAGTATTTT
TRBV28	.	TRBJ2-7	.	CASGSQYEQYF	TGTGCCAGCGGCTCCCAGTACGAGCAGTACTTC
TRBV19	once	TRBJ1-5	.	CASSIRAGPGSNQPQHF	TGTGCCAGTAGTATTCGGGCAGGGCCGGGTAGCAATCAGCCCCAGCATTTT
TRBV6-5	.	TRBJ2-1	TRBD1	CASMRGGELDEQFF	TGTGCCAGCATGCGAGGGGGCGAACTTGATGAGCAGTTCTTC
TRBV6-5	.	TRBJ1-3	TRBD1	CASTRDRALGNTIYF	TGTGCCAGCACCCGAGACAGGGCTTTAGGAAACACCATATATTTT
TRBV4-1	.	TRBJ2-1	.	CASSQARTRSSYNEQFF	TGCGCCAGCAGCCAAGCCCGCACAAGGAGCTCCTACAATGAGCAGTTCTTC
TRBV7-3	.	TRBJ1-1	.	CASSLIPLNTEAFF	TGTGCCAGCAGCTTAATTCCGTTAAACACTGAAGCTTTCTTT
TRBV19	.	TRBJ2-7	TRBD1	CASSIFTGGTYEQYF	TGTGCCAGTAGTATATTCACAGGGGGGACCTACGAGCAGTACTTC
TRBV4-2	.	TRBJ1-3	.	CASSQIQAGDSGNTIYF	TGTGCCAGCAGCCAGATTCAAGCGGGGGACTCTGGAAACACCATATATTTT
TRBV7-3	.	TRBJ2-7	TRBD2	CASSLGGSSGPYEQYF	TGTGCCAGCAGCTTAGGTGGGTCTAGCGGCCCCTACGAGCAGTACTTC
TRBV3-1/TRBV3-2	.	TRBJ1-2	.	CASSRHNGYTF	TGTGCCAGCAGCCGCCACAATGGCTACACCTTC
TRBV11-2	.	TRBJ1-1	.	CASSLAPGAMNTEAFF	TGTGCCAGCAGCTTAGCCCCAGGGGCCATGAACACTGAAGCTTTCTTT
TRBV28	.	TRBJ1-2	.	CASSPIPGFGYTF	TGTGCCAGCAGTCCAATTCCAGGGTTTGGCTACACCTTC
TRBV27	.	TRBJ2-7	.	CASSLYGAPYEQYF	TGTGCCAGCAGTTTATACGGAGCACCCTACGAGCAGTACTTC
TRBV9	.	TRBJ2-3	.	CASSVAPAAGTADTQYF	TGTGCCAGCAGCGTAGCCCCAGCGGCGGGTACCGCAGATACGCAGTATTTT
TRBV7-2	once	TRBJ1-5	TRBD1	CASSRSSQGSYQPQHF	TGTGCCAGCAGCCGTTCCTCACAGGGGTCGTATCAGCCCCAGCATTTT
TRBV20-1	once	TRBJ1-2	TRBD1	CSASETAAGTGHGYTF	TGCAGTGCTAGTGAAACCGCAGCCGGGACAGGGCATGGCTACACCTTC
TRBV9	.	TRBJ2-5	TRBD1	CASSAPTGPHPQYF	TGTGCCAGCAGCGCCCCGACAGGGCCCCATCCCCAGTACTTC
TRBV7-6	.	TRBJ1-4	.	CASSVQGGTNEKLFF	TGTGCCAGCAGCGTACAGGGAGGGACTAATGAAAAACTGTTTTTT